The 24 T cell receptor beta chains presented below share a single source sample, sequenced in a study of beta chain features in type 1 diabetes. Whole-study results and caveats: All four CD4+ subsets from Type 1 diabetes patients carried moderately but significantly shorter TCRB CDR3s.

Sequenced material consisted of expressed TCRB transcripts (all of the isolated RNA was reverse transcribed). Repertoires were generated with immunoSEQ multiplex PCR, while TCRdb's copy carries only in-frame clones and drops some. The data contain around 53,000 clones, around 60% of them seen just once; the ten biggest clones take up over 0.25%. The antigens for these receptors are not known. Material: stem cell memory CD4+ T cells from blood. The receptors shown here come from a woman in her twenties or thirties with type 1 diabetes.

This clone was found a few times. The gene calls are TRBV29-1 and TRBJ2-1; a weak D match, TRBD2 (5 bases). From germline, CDR1 is SQVTM and CDR2 ANQGSEA. The V end lost 7 bases, the J end lost 2 bases, and 18 bases lay between the germline ends. The CDR3 is 15 amino acids. In DNA form, the CDR3 reads TGCAGCGACCTTCGGACTTCCCCGCCCTACAATGAGCAGTTCTTC. The encoded protein is CSDLRTSPPYNEQFF.

This clone was seen a single time. The J gene is TRBJ2-5, the V gene TRBV5-4, with D possibly matching TRBD2 (5 bases). The CDR3 spans 14 residues. V was trimmed by 3 bases and J by 1 base, leaving 10 bases between them. Germline V gene data show CDR1 as SGHNT and CDR2 as YYREEE (reference sequence). This CDR3 reads CASSSSGVQETQYF. CDR3 DNA sequence: TGTGCCAGCAGCTCATCCGGGGTCCAAGAGACCCAGTACTTC.

This clone has a handful of counts. The chain has TRBV6-4 and TRBJ2-3; 7 nucleotides line up with TRBD2. The trim removed 3 bases at V and 0 bases at J, leaving 0 bases unmatched. The CDR3 spans 14 residues. CDR1 and CDR2 (germline): MRHNA, SNTAGT. CDR3 DNA sequence: TGTGCCAGCAGTGAACTAGCGAGCACAGATACGCAGTATTTT. Translating it yields CASSELASTDTQYF.

This chain links TRBV4-2 with TRBJ2-5, with 11 bases lining up with TRBD2. Germline CDR1 and CDR2: LGHNA and YNFKEQ. There are 14 residues in the CDR3. V shed 4 bases and J 5 bases; nucleotides not matched to a gene: 3. DNA for the CDR3: TGTGCCAGCAGCCGGACTAGCGGGTCCGAGACCCAGTACTTC. Its protein product is CASSRTSGSETQYF.

V is TRBV27 and J is TRBJ2-3; TRBD2 agrees at 12 bases. Germline V gene sequence: CDR1 MNHEY, CDR2 SMNVEV (reference sequence). Trimming at V came to 5 bases and at J to 0 bases, leaving 6 bases not matched to a gene. The CDR3 has 17 residues. CDR3 coding DNA: TGTGCCAGCAGTCGCCCCGGACTAGCGGGAAGCACAGATACGCAGTATTTT. The encoded protein is CASSRPGLAGSTDTQYF.

The chain couples TRBV28 to TRBJ2-5, with 8 positions matching TRBD1. The CDR3 has 14 residues. Unmatched junction bases numbered 8, after V lost 6 bases and J lost 5 bases. Germline V gives CDR1 MDHEN, CDR2 SYDVKM. The CDR3 protein is CASRETGGPETQYF. Here the CDR3 DNA reads TGTGCCAGCAGAGAAACAGGGGGACCGGAGACCCAGTACTTC.

V is TRBV5-1 and J is TRBJ2-5, with D possibly being TRBD2 (6 bases). This CDR3 comprises 18 residues. Trimming cost V 0 bases and J 1 base, with 19 bases left between them. In germline, CDR1 is SGHRS, CDR2 YFSETQ. The CDR3 loop is CASSLAGGGSAPQETQYF. CDR3 in DNA: TGCGCCAGCAGCTTGGCCGGTGGGGGGAGCGCCCCCCAAGAGACCCAGTACTTC. Drawing the rest from reference TRBV5-1 and TRBJ2-5, the complete variable domain is KAGVTQTPRYLIKTRGQQVTLSCSPISGHRSVSWYQQTPGQGLQFLFEYFSETQRNKGNFPGRFSGRQFSNSRSEMNVSTLELGDSALYLCASSLAGGGSAPQETQYFGPGTRLLVL.

The genes are TRBV11-2 and TRBJ1-2; no firm D call. The CDR3 covers 16 residues. Germline V gives CDR1 SGHAT, CDR2 FQNNGV. V was cut by 5 bases and J by 4 bases, with 20 bases left in between. This chain's CDR3 is CASSPIAGPGGYGYTF. DNA of the CDR3: TGTGCCAGCAGCCCCATCGCCGGGCCCGGAGGCTATGGCTACACCTTC. Filled out from reference TRBV11-2 and TRBJ1-2, the complete variable domain reads EAGVAQSPRYKIIEKRQSVAFWCNPISGHATLYWYQQILGQGPKLLIQFQNNGVVDDSQLPKDRFSAERLKGVDSTLKIQPAKLEDSAVYLCASSPIAGPGGYGYTFGSGTRLTVV.

This clone was counted a few times. The V gene is TRBV4-1, the J gene TRBJ2-3, with D uncertain. Per germline, CDR1 MGHRA and CDR2 YSYEKL. This CDR3 has 13 amino acids. Between the trimmed V and J ends, which lost 2 bases and 0 bases, there was a span of 3 bases. The CDR3: CASSQLSTDTQYF. DNA of the CDR3: TGCGCCAGCAGCCAACTCAGCACAGATACGCAGTATTTT.

This clone was seen a handful of times. J is TRBJ2-5 and V is TRBV19; weak D call: TRBD2 (6 bases). Trimming pared 1 base from V and 4 bases from J, leaving 25 bases between. The CDR3 loop spans 19 amino acids. Germline values: CDR1 LNHDA, CDR2 SQIVND (reference sequence). The CDR3 DNA reads TGTGCCAGTAGTATAGGATCACTGACATTCGGGGGATCCCGAGAGACCCAGTACTTC. As protein: CASSIGSLTFGGSRETQYF.

The chain uses TRBV27 and TRBJ2-7; 11 nucleotides align to TRBD2. Germline V CDR1 and CDR2: MNHEY, SMNVEV (reference sequence). The CDR3 extends over 13 amino acids. The junction had 2 bases not matched to a gene; V was cut back by 4 bases and J by 6 bases. This chain's CDR3 is CASSWGTSGEQYF. For the CDR3, the DNA is TGTGCCAGCAGTTGGGGGACTAGCGGCGAGCAGTACTTC.

The V call is TRBV5-1, the J call TRBJ1-2; perhaps TRBD1 as D (5 bases). The V end lost 4 bases, the J end lost 2 bases, and 12 bases lay between the germline ends. The CDR3 runs 14 residues. Germline assignment: CDR1 SGHRS and CDR2 YFSETQ. CDR3 in DNA: TGCGCCAGCAGCCATGGACAACCGAACTATGGCTACACCTTC. This encodes CASSHGQPNYGYTF.

The chain carries TRBV18 and TRBJ1-2; D not certain. This CDR3 spans 15 amino acids. Trimming stripped 3 bases from V and 7 bases from J, with 18 bases between. In germline, CDR1 is KGHSH, CDR2 LQKENI. CDR3 DNA: TGTGCCAGCTCACCTTCATTTGACGGGTTGGGTGGCTACACCTTC. The encoded protein is CASSPSFDGLGGYTF.

The chain employs TRBV7-9 and TRBJ2-7, with TRBD2 identical over 9 bases. With V trimmed by 3 bases and J by 4 bases, 7 bases remained unmatched. CDR1 is SEHNR and CDR2 is FQNEAQ in the germline V gene (reference sequence). The CDR3 consists of 15 residues. CDR3 in DNA: TGTGCCAGCAGCTTGGGTAGCGGGAGAGCATACGAGCAGTACTTC. It encodes CASSLGSGRAYEQYF. Drawing the rest from reference TRBV7-9 and TRBJ2-7, the complete variable domain is DTGVSQNPRHKITKRGQNVTFRCDPISEHNRLYWYRQTLGQGPEFLTYFQNEAQLEKSRLLSDRFSAERPKGSFSTLEIQRTEQGDSAMYLCASSLGSGRAYEQYFGPGTRLTVT.

The chain employs TRBV7-9 and TRBJ2-5, with 11 bases identical to TRBD2. This CDR3 comprises 15 residues. Germline CDR1 is SEHNR and CDR2 is FQNEAQ (reference sequence). The ends lost 7 bases at V and 4 bases at J; junction bases unmatched: 8. Here the CDR3 reads CASIIAGGPGETQYF. In nucleotides, the CDR3 is TGTGCCAGCATAATAGCGGGAGGGCCAGGAGAGACCCAGTACTTC.

This clone was seen a handful of times. The J gene is TRBJ2-3, the V gene TRBV9, with 7 bases aligning to TRBD2. CDR3 length: 17 amino acids. The germline gives CDR1 SGDLS, CDR2 YYNGEE. The V and J ends lost 3 bases and 1 base, in that order; junction bases with no gene match: 11. CDR3 amino acids: CASSARSGGGRTDTQYF. The CDR3 nucleotides are TGTGCCAGCAGCGCCCGCTCGGGAGGCGGACGCACAGATACGCAGTATTTT. The full variable domain, completed using reference TRBV9 and TRBJ2-3, is DSGVTQTPKHLITATGQRVTLRCSPRSGDLSVYWYQQSLDQGLQFLIQYYNGEERAKGNILERFSAQQFPDLHSELNLSSLELGDSALYFCASSARSGGGRTDTQYFGPGTRLTVL.

The chain links TRBV7-6 to TRBJ1-1, with TRBD1 matching over 11 bases. In germline, CDR1 is SGHVS, CDR2 FNYEAQ. Trimming cost V 5 bases and J 4 bases; bases outside gene matches: 6. This CDR3 region has 15 residues. CDR3 sequence (DNA): TGTGCCAGCAGCCCCCGGGACAGGGGGACCACTGAAGCTTTCTTT. Translating gives CASSPRDRGTTEAFF.

The chain joins TRBV7-3 to TRBJ2-1, with 10 bases lining up with TRBD2. The CDR3 contains 15 residues. J was trimmed by 4 bases and V by 5 bases; bases with no gene match: 5. Germline loops: CDR1 SGHTA, CDR2 FQGTGA. The CDR3 protein is CASSPAGGSYNEQFF. CDR3 DNA sequence: TGTGCCAGCAGCCCAGCGGGAGGGTCGTACAATGAGCAGTTCTTC. Using reference TRBV7-3 and TRBJ2-1 for the parts outside the CDR3, the full variable domain is GAGVSQTPSNKVTEKGKYVELRCDPISGHTALYWYRQSLGQGPEFLIYFQGTGAADDSGLPNDRFFAVRPEGSVSTLKIQRTERGDSAVYLCASSPAGGSYNEQFFGPGTRLTVL.

This clone was seen more than once but under ten times. This sequence joins TRBV13 and TRBJ2-7, with 7 nucleotides matching TRBD1. J lost 2 bases, V lost 2 bases, and 6 bases had no gene match. This CDR3 contains 15 residues. In germline, CDR1 is PRHDT, CDR2 FYEKMQ (reference sequence). CDR3 loop: CASSLRQGVTYEQYF. CDR3 nucleotide sequence: TGTGCCAGCAGCTTACGGCAGGGGGTGACCTACGAGCAGTACTTC.

This clone was seen more than once but under ten times. V gene TRBV15 combines with J gene TRBJ1-1; D uncertain. Looked up from germline, CDR1 is LNHNV and CDR2 is YYDKDF (reference sequence). This CDR3 region has 13 residues. V was cut by 5 bases and J by 5 bases, with 12 bases left in between. The CDR3 loop reads CATSEGFATEAFF. In DNA form, the CDR3 reads TGTGCCACCAGCGAGGGATTTGCAACTGAAGCTTTCTTT.

The chain is built from TRBV9 and TRBJ2-2; no definite D call. The CDR3 runs to 16 residues. Trimming left V 2 bases short and J 0 bases short, with 11 bases between. Germline V gene sequence: CDR1 SGDLS, CDR2 YYNGEE. The CDR3 region is CASSVRRITNTGELFF. DNA of the CDR3: TGTGCCAGCAGCGTCCGCAGGATTACGAACACCGGGGAGCTGTTTTTT.

This clone has a single count. This rearrangement joins TRBV2 to TRBJ2-7; 8 bases are shared with TRBD1. CDR3 length: 16 residues. V was clipped by 7 bases and J by 1 base; unmatched bases: 12. Germline V lookup: CDR1 SNHLY, CDR2 FYNNEI. The CDR3 region is CASIEGWGQESYEQYF. CDR3 DNA sequence: TGTGCCAGCATCGAAGGGTGGGGACAGGAGTCCTACGAGCAGTACTTC.

The chain combines TRBV20-1 with TRBJ2-1; 7 bases agree with TRBD2. This CDR3 region has 11 residues. Losses at the gene ends were 3 bases for V and 13 bases for J; bases not matched to a gene: 6. Germline CDR1 is DFQATT and CDR2 is SNEGSKA (reference sequence). The CDR3 DNA follows: TGCAGTGCTAGCCGGGACTACCATCAGTTCTTC. Translation: CSASRDYHQFF.

This chain uses TRBV18 with TRBJ2-6; D gene uncertain. This CDR3 comprises 14 residues. Germline V gives CDR1 KGHSH, CDR2 LQKENI. V lost 5 bases to trimming and J lost 3 bases, with 8 bases between them. The CDR3 DNA is TGTGCCAGCTCATCCCCAGGTGGGGCCAACGTCCTGACTTTC. It codes for CASSSPGGANVLTF.